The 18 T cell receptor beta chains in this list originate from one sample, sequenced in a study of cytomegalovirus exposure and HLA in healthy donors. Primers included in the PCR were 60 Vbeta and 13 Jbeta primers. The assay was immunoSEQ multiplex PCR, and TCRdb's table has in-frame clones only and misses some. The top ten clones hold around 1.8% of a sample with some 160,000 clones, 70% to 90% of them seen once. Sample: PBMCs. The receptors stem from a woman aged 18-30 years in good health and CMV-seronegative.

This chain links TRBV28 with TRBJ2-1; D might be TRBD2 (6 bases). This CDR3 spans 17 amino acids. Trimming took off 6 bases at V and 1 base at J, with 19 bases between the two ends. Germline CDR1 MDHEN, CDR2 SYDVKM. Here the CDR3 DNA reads TGTGCCAGCAGCTCCCGAACTGGAGGGAGATCCTACAATGAGCAGTTCTTC. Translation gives CASSSRTGGRSYNEQFF.

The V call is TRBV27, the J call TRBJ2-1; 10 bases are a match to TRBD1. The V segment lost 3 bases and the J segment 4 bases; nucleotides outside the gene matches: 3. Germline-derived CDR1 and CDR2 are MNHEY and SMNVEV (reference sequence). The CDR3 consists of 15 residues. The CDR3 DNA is TGTGCCAGCAGTTTCCGACAGGGGGCGTACAATGAGCAGTTCTTC. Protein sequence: CASSFRQGAYNEQFF.

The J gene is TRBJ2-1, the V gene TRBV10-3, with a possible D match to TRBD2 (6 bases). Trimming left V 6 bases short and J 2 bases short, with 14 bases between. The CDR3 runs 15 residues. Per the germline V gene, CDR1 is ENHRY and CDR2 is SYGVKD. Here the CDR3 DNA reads TGTGCCATCAGCCCCGGACTAAATACCTACAATGAGCAGTTCTTC. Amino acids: CAISPGLNTYNEQFF.

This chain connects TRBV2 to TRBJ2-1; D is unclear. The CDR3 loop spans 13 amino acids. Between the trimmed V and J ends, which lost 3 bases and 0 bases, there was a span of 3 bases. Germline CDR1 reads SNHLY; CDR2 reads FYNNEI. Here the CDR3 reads CASSDLSYNEQFF. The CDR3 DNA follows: TGTGCCAGCAGTGATCTCTCCTACAATGAGCAGTTCTTC.

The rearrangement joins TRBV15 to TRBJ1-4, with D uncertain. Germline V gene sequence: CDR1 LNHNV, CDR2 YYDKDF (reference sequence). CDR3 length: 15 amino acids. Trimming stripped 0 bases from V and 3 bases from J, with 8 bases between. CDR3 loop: CATSRDRGSNEKLFF. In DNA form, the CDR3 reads TGTGCCACCAGCAGAGATCGGGGTTCTAATGAAAAACTGTTTTTT.

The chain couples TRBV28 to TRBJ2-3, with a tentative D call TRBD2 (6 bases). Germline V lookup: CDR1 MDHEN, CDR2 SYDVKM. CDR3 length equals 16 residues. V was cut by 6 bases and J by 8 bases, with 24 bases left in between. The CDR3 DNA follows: TGTGCCAGCAGACCTATACCGGGATCGGAGGGTGGTACGCAGTATTTT. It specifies CASRPIPGSEGGTQYF.

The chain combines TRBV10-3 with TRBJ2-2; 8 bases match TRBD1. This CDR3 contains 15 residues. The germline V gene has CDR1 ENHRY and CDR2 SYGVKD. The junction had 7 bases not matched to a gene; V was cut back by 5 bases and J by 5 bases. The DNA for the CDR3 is TGTGCCATCAGTAAGACAGGGGATACGACCGGGGAGCTGTTTTTT. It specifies CAISKTGDTTGELFF.

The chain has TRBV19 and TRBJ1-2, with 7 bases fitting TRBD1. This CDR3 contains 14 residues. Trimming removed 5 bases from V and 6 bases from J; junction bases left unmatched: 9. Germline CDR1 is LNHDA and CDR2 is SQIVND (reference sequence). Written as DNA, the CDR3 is TGTGCCAGTAGTTCCCCGGGACAGACCGATGGCTACACCTTC. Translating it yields CASSSPGQTDGYTF.

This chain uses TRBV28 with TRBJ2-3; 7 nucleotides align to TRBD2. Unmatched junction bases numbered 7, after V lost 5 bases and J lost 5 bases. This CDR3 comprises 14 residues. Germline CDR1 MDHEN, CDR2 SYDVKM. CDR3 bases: TGTGCCAGCAGTAGGGGACTATTGAGAGATACGCAGTATTTT. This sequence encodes CASSRGLLRDTQYF.

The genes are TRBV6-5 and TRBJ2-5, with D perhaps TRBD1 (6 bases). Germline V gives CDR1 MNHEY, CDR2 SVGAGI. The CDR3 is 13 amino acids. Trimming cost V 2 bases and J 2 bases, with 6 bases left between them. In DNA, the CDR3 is TGTGCCAGCAGTTACAGGGGGCAAGAGACCCAGTACTTC. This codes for CASSYRGQETQYF.

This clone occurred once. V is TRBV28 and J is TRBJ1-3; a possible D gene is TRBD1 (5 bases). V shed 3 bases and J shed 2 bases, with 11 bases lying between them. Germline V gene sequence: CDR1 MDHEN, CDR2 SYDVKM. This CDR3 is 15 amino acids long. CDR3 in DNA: TGTGCCAGCAGTTTCCGGGGGTCCCCTGGAAACACCATATATTTT. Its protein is CASSFRGSPGNTIYF.

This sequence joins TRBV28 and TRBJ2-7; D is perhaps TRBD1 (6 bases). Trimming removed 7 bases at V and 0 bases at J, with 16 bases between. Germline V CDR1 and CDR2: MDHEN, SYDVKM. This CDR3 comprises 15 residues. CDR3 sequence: CASISSTGSSYEQYF. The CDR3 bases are TGTGCCAGCATCTCAAGTACAGGGAGCTCCTACGAGCAGTACTTC.

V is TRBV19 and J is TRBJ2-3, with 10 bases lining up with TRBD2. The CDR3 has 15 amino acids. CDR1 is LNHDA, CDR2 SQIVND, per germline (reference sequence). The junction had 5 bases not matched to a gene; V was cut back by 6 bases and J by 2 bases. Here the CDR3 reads CASRPLAGHTDTQYF. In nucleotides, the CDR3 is TGTGCCAGTAGGCCACTAGCGGGGCACACAGATACGCAGTATTTT.

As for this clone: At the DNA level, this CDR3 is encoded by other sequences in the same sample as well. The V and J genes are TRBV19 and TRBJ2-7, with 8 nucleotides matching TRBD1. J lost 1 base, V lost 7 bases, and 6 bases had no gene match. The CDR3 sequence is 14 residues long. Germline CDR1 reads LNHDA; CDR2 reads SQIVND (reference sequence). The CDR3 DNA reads TGTGCCAGTACAGCCGGGACAGGTTCCTACGAGCAGTACTTC. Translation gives CASTAGTGSYEQYF.

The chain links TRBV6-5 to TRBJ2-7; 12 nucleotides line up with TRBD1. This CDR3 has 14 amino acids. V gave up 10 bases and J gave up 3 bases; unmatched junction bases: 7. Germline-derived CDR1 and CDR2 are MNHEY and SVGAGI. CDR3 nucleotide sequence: TGTGCCACCCAGGGGACAGGGGGCCACTACGAGCAGTACTTC. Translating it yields CATQGTGGHYEQYF.

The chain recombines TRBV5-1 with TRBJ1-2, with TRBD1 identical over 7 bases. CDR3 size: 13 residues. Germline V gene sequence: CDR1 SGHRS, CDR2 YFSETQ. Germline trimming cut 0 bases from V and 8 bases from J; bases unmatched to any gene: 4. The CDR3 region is CASSLEGAGGYTF. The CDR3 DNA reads TGCGCCAGCAGCTTGGAGGGGGCTGGGGGCTACACCTTC.

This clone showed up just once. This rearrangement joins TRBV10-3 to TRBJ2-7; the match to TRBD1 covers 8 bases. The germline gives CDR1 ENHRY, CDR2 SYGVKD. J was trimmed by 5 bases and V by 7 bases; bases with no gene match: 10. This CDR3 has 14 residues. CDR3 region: CAITPGQGIHEQYF. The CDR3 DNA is TGTGCCATCACCCCAGGACAGGGAATCCACGAGCAGTACTTC.

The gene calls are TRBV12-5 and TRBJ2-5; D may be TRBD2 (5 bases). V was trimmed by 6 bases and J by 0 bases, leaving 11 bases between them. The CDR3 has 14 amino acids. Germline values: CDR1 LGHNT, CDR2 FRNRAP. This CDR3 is CASGQGGYQETQYF. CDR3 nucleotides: TGTGCTAGTGGCCAAGGCGGGTACCAAGAGACCCAGTACTTC.